These T cell receptor beta chains were read from a single sample in a study of beta chain features in type 1 diabetes. Produced via immunoSEQ multiplex PCR; TCRdb's table is partial and in-frame only. The sample shows under 200,000 clones, 8% to 8.5% of them seen only once. Specimen: central memory CD4+ T cells from blood. These receptors were collected from a woman aged 18 to 35 with type 1 diabetes. The conserved cysteine and the conserved F or W are not part of the CDR3 here. The order of the fields is V gene, J gene, CDR3 protein.

TRBV5-1	TRBJ1-2	ASSLNSPYGYT
TRBV28	TRBJ2-3	ASSPGQGTDTQY
TRBV19	TRBJ2-2	ASSISGTDARELF
TRBV15	TRBJ2-1	ATSRAGTNKRQF
TRBV4-3	TRBJ2-1	ASSQVYRANNEQF
TRBV7-9	TRBJ1-2	ASSPGQRNYGYT
TRBV5-6	TRBJ1-3	ASRRRREQGYGNTIY
TRBV28	TRBJ1-4	ASRQTGGSEKLF
TRBV4-1	TRBJ2-4	ASSQVGTLAKNIQY
TRBV5-4	TRBJ2-3	ASSAAGAEDTQY
TRBV12-5	TRBJ2-7	ASGLGGHSYEQY
TRBV28	TRBJ2-7	ASSPGGGPTYEQY
TRBV15	TRBJ2-7	ATSRSGTGIYEQY
TRBV5-4	TRBJ1-4	ASSHTGFNEKLF
TRBV7-3	TRBJ2-1	ASSLYAGRDEQF
TRBV5-4	TRBJ2-2	ASSPEVTGELF
TRBV5-1	TRBJ1-4	ASSPDGLGSEKLF
TRBV11-3	TRBJ2-3	ASAQGYGETDTQY
TRBV15	TRBJ2-3	ATSRDAVLLRSTDTQY
TRBV7-9	TRBJ1-4	ASNRDRLDGKLF
TRBV5-4	TRBJ2-1	ASSVAGGRYNEQF
TRBV5-1	TRBJ1-2	ASSLARRDGRSYGYT
TRBV2	TRBJ2-5	ASSGRTGWETQY
TRBV6-1	TRBJ2-7	ASSRDTTYEQY
TRBV10-3	TRBJ2-7	AIRDSTYEQY
TRBV11-2	TRBJ2-1	ASSLVGAGGYNEQF
TRBV27	TRBJ2-1	ASSLYPGRAYNEQF
TRBV28	TRBJ1-5	ASSGADRGPNQPQH
TRBV29-1	TRBJ2-1	STGGAYNEQF
TRBV7-2	TRBJ2-5	ASKGRGGQETQY
TRBV9	TRBJ2-2	ASSVGSGNTGELF
TRBV11-2	TRBJ2-5	ASTPGGGVETQY
TRBV7-2	TRBJ1-4	ASSLVSLGGEKLF
TRBV19	TRBJ2-3	ASRKREGGTDTQY
TRBV7-2	TRBJ1-2	ASSPQGAGGGYT
TRBV5-8	TRBJ2-1	ASSSGGTYNEQF
TRBV7-2	TRBJ2-7	ASSVGGAGLAEQY
TRBV29-1	TRBJ2-2	SVWRLAGGTGELF
TRBV27	TRBJ2-7	ASSSHGAGAWEQY
TRBV25-1	TRBJ2-7	ASSEAGTSYEQY
TRBV6-5	TRBJ2-7	ASSYSTGYEQY
TRBV29-1	TRBJ2-3	SVGLASTDTQY
TRBV7-2	TRBJ2-5	ASSLAVRETQY
TRBV7-8	TRBJ2-5	ASSLSTLGWTQY
TRBV6-6	TRBJ1-1	ASMEGSVLWAF
TRBV18	TRBJ1-1	ASSETGSAEAF
TRBV28	TRBJ2-2	ASSHQVLNTGELF
TRBV19	TRBJ1-3	ASSMWEISGNTIY
TRBV6-5	TRBJ2-5	ASSRSETQY
TRBV5-6	TRBJ1-1	ASSFRTGLSEAF
TRBV6-5	TRBJ1-2	ASRTYNYGYT
TRBV5-1	TRBJ1-5	ASSPGQESEPQH
TRBV27	TRBJ2-7	ASSSRETYEQY
TRBV5-4	TRBJ2-1	ASSPSVAFSYNEQF
TRBV9	TRBJ1-3	ASSVLTGGVGNTIY
TRBV5-6	TRBJ1-1	ASSRELAEAF
TRBV9	TRBJ2-1	ASSATLAGGRDEQF
TRBV28	TRBJ2-5	ASRLTIAETQY